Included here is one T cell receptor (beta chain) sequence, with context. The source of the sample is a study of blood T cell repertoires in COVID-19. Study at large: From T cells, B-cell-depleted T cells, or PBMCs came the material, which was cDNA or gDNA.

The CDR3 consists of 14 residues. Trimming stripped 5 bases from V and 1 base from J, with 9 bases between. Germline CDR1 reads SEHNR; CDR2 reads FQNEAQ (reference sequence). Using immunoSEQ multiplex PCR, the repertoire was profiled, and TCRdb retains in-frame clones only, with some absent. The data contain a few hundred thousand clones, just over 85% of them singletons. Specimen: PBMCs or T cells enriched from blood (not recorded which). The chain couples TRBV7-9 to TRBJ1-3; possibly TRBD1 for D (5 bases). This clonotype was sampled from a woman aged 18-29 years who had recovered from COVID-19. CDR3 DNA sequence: TGTGCCAGCAGCGCGGGACGATCTGGAAACACCATATATTTT. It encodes CASSAGRSGNTIYF.